The rows below give T cell receptor beta chains drawn from one sample of a study of shared clonotypes between healthy human individuals. Data came from immunoSEQ multiplex PCR; TCRdb stores just in-frame clones and leaves some out. The sample lists about 700,000 clones, around 92% occurring once. Sequencing was carried out using naive CD8+ T cells sorted from blood. The source is a young man in good health. Both conserved end residues are part of each CDR3. The D gene is left open where the match is weak. The size field is filled for only some rows; it gives once, few, many or a size class.

d_call	v_call	cdr3_length	j_call	clone_size	cdr3_nt	cdr3_aa
TRBD1	TRBV5-1	14	TRBJ2-7	once	TGCGCCAGCAGCTTTGGACAGGGGGCCCACGAGCAGTACTTC	CASSFGQGAHEQYF
.	TRBV7-9	15	TRBJ1-1	.	TGTGCCAGCAGTCTCCTTGACAGGAGGAACACTGAAGCTTTCTTT	CASSLLDRRNTEAFF
.	TRBV25-1	13	TRBJ1-1	once	TGTGCCAGCAGCGCTACCTTGGGGCGGCAAGCTTTCTTT	CASSATLGRQAFF
TRBD2	TRBV7-2	15	TRBJ2-7	.	TGTGCCAGCAGCCTTACTTTAGCGGGGTCCTACGAGCAGTACTTC	CASSLTLAGSYEQYF
TRBD1	TRBV2	17	TRBJ1-1	.	TGTGCCAGCAGTGTATCCGGGGACAGGGGGTCCTACACTGAAGCTTTCTTT	CASSVSGDRGSYTEAFF
TRBD1	TRBV15	17	TRBJ1-1	.	TGTGCCACCAGCACTAACGACAGGGCCGCTAGGAACACTGAAGCTTTCTTT	CATSTNDRAARNTEAFF
.	TRBV2	14	TRBJ2-1	.	TGTGCCAGCAGTGAATTAGTTGGGGGCAATGAGCAGTTCTTC	CASSELVGGNEQFF
.	TRBV7-9	12	TRBJ2-7	.	TGTGCCAGCAGCCCGGGTGGTTACGAGCAGTACTTC	CASSPGGYEQYF
.	TRBV29-1	16	TRBJ2-3	.	TGCAGCGTTGAAGATTTCGGGGTAGGCTACACAGATACGCAGTATTTT	CSVEDFGVGYTDTQYF
TRBD2	TRBV6-5	15	TRBJ2-3	.	TGTGCCAGCAGTTCTAGCGGGAGGGGAATAGATACGCAGTATTTT	CASSSSGRGIDTQYF
.	TRBV2	12	TRBJ1-1	.	TGTGCCAGCAGTGAGCCGAACACTGAAGCTTTCTTT	CASSEPNTEAFF
.	TRBV7-8	14	TRBJ2-5	.	TGTGCCAGCAGCTGGGAGCGGGCGCAAGAGACCCAGTACTTC	CASSWERAQETQYF
TRBD2	TRBV6-6	12	TRBJ2-5	.	TGTGCCAGTAAGACTAGCATAGAGACCCAGTACTTC	CASKTSIETQYF
.	TRBV7-9	15	TRBJ1-4	few	TGTGCCAGCAGCTTAGAAGCGGGGGGCCATGAAAAACTGTTTTTT	CASSLEAGGHEKLFF
TRBD2	TRBV7-9	16	TRBJ2-3	.	TGTGCCAGCAGCTCTAATAGCGGGAGCGGGGCAGATACGCAGTATTTT	CASSSNSGSGADTQYF
.	TRBV11-2	13	TRBJ2-7	.	TGTGCCAGCAGCTTAGGGGTAAACTACGAGCAGTACTTC	CASSLGVNYEQYF
TRBD1	TRBV9	16	TRBJ1-3	.	TGTGCCAGCAGCGTGGACAGGGCCCCCTCTGGAAACACCATATATTTT	CASSVDRAPSGNTIYF
.	TRBV28	13	TRBJ2-7	.	TGTGCCAGCAGTTTGCCGACCTCCTACGAGCAGTACTTC	CASSLPTSYEQYF
TRBD1	TRBV5-1	17	TRBJ2-4	.	TGCGCCAGCAGTCGGGCGACAGGGGCCGGGGCCAAAAACATTCAGTACTTC	CASSRATGAGAKNIQYF
.	TRBV28	11	TRBJ2-7	.	TGTGCCAGCAGTCGATTGAGGGAGCAGTACTTC	CASSRLREQYF
.	TRBV28	13	TRBJ2-1	.	TGTGCCAGCAGCCCCGTGGGGGCTCATGAGCAGTTCTTC	CASSPVGAHEQFF
TRBD1	TRBV28	15	TRBJ2-7	.	TGTGCCAGCAGTTTAGGGGGGACAGGGGACCACGAGCAGTACTTC	CASSLGGTGDHEQYF
TRBD2	TRBV27	17	TRBJ2-1	.	TGTGCCAGCAGTTTATCATCCCGGGACTACTATTACAATGAGCAGTTCTTC	CASSLSSRDYYYNEQFF
.	TRBV11-2	13	TRBJ2-1	.	TGTGCCAGCAGCTTAGAATATGTTAATGAGCAGTTCTTC	CASSLEYVNEQFF
TRBD1	TRBV10-3	15	TRBJ2-7	few	TGTGCCATCAGCCAAGGGACAGTTTCAACCTACGAGCAGTACTTC	CAISQGTVSTYEQYF
.	TRBV27	15	TRBJ2-7	.	TGTGCCAGCAGTCCGGATCCGGGACGGGCCTACGAGCAGTACTTC	CASSPDPGRAYEQYF
TRBD1	TRBV7-2	16	TRBJ2-7	.	TGTGCCAGCAGCTTAACCGGGACAGGGGGTTTCAACGAGCAGTACTTC	CASSLTGTGGFNEQYF
TRBD1	TRBV18	12	TRBJ2-1	.	TGTGCCAGCGCCGGGACAGACAATGAGCAGTTCTTC	CASAGTDNEQFF
TRBD1	TRBV29-1	15	TRBJ2-7	.	TGCAGCGTTGAAAGGCACGGGACAGGAAACTACGAGCAGTACTTC	CSVERHGTGNYEQYF
TRBD1	TRBV9	13	TRBJ2-2	.	TGTGCCAGCAGCGCAGGGGGCACAGGGGAGCTGTTTTTT	CASSAGGTGELFF
.	TRBV7-9	15	TRBJ2-2	.	TGTGCCAGCAGCTTTCCTGGGGAAGGTACCGGGGAGCTGTTTTTT	CASSFPGEGTGELFF
.	TRBV28	17	TRBJ1-5	.	TGTGCCAGCAGAAAGGACGGGATTTCTGGGGGCAATCAGCCCCAGCATTTT	CASRKDGISGGNQPQHF
TRBD1	TRBV27	17	TRBJ2-3	.	TGTGCCAGCAGTTTCACGAGGACAGGGTGGGCGCCAGATACGCAGTATTTT	CASSFTRTGWAPDTQYF
TRBD1	TRBV19	14	TRBJ1-2	.	TGTGCCAGTAGCCTGGCTACAGGGGGCGCGGGCTACACCTTC	CASSLATGGAGYTF